Listed below are T cell receptor beta chains from one sample, sequenced in a study of blood T cell repertoires in COVID-19. The table came from immunoSEQ multiplex PCR; TCRdb's copy has only in-frame clones and leaves some out. The sample records 250,000 to 300,000 clones, approximately 90% being singletons. Sequencing input: PBMCs or T cells enriched from blood (not recorded which). These receptors all stem from a human donor in a cohort exposed to, infected with or recovered from COVID-19 (not recorded which). The donor label of this sample is uncertain. The CDR3 runs from the conserved cysteine through the conserved F or W. A D gene is named only where the DNA matches it firmly. The size entry is marked missing in some rows and otherwise reads once, few, many or a size class.

v_call,j_call,clone_size,d_call,cdr3_nt,cdr3_aa
TRBV4-1,TRBJ1-1,-,TRBD1,TGCGCCAGCAGCCAAGGAAGGGGGCGCGTAACTGAAGCTTTCTTT,CASSQGRGRVTEAFF
TRBV27,TRBJ1-1,-,-,TGTGCCAGCAGTTTAGAGGGTCAGAACCTTAACACTGAAGCTTTCTTT,CASSLEGQNLNTEAFF
TRBV10-2,TRBJ2-5,-,TRBD2,TGCGCCAGCAGGCCCGGGACTAGCGGGGTAAACCAAGAGACCCAGTACTTC,CASRPGTSGVNQETQYF
TRBV7-2,TRBJ1-2,-,TRBD1,TGTGCCAGCAGGGCAGGGGGCTCTACTAACTATGGCTACACCTTC,CASRAGGSTNYGYTF
TRBV5-1,TRBJ1-1,-,-,TGCGCCAGCAGCTTGGCCGACAGGACGCCGAACACTGAAGCTTTCTTT,CASSLADRTPNTEAFF
TRBV5-5,TRBJ1-4,-,TRBD1,TGTGCCAGCAGCAAGTTCCCGGGACAGCGAAATGAAAAACTGTTTTTT,CASSKFPGQRNEKLFF
TRBV3-1/TRBV3-2,TRBJ2-2,-,TRBD1,TGTGCCAGCAGCCCTCTCCTGGACAGGGCGGCCGGGGAGCTGTTTTTT,CASSPLLDRAAGELFF
TRBV4-2,TRBJ1-5,-,-,TGTGCCAGCAGCCAAGAAGGGGGTCAGCCCCAGCATTTT,CASSQEGGQPQHF
TRBV7-5,TRBJ2-7,once,-,TGTGCCAGAACCTTTACAGGGCTTACCTACGAGCAGTACTTC,CARTFTGLTYEQYF
TRBV6-6,TRBJ1-2,-,-,TGTGCCAGCAGTTTCCGCGAAAACTATGGCTACACCTTC,CASSFRENYGYTF
TRBV2,TRBJ1-3,-,-,TGTGCCAGCAGTGCAGGGAGGGCCTCTGGAAACACCATATATTTT,CASSAGRASGNTIYF
TRBV5-1,TRBJ2-7,-,TRBD1,TGCGCCAGCAGCTTGGTGGGACAGGGGAAACACGAGCAGTACTTC,CASSLVGQGKHEQYF
TRBV6-2/TRBV6-3,TRBJ2-7,-,-,TGTGCCAGCAGTTACGGCCCGAAGTACGAGCAGTACTTC,CASSYGPKYEQYF
TRBV18,TRBJ1-5,-,TRBD1,TGTGCCAGCTCAGCTGGGACAGGGGCTCGAAGCAATCAGCCCCAGCATTTT,CASSAGTGARSNQPQHF
TRBV24-1,TRBJ1-1,-,-,TGTGCCACCAGTGTGGGGACATCCACTGAAGCTTTCTTT,CATSVGTSTEAFF
TRBV2,TRBJ2-7,once,TRBD1,TGTGCCAGCAGTATCCGACCGGGACAGGCCTACGAGCAGTACTTC,CASSIRPGQAYEQYF
TRBV2,TRBJ2-7,-,-,TGTGCCAGCACTCTCACAGGAACCTACGAGCAGTACTTC,CASTLTGTYEQYF
TRBV19,TRBJ1-5,-,TRBD1,TGTGCCAGTAGTCCACGGACAGGGGGCCGCTCCTCGCCCCAGCATTTT,CASSPRTGGRSSPQHF
TRBV6-4,TRBJ1-2,-,-,TGTGCCAGCAGTGACTCCAGGAACTATGGCTACACCTTC,CASSDSRNYGYTF
TRBV7-2,TRBJ1-4,-,TRBD1,TGTGCCAGCAGCTTACAGGGACAGGGGTCTGAAAAACTGTTTTTT,CASSLQGQGSEKLFF
TRBV7-3,TRBJ2-1,-,TRBD1,TGTGCCAGCAGCGCGTCCGGGACAGGGGAAAGGTTCTTC,CASSASGTGERFF
TRBV7-8,TRBJ1-2,-,TRBD1,TGTGCCAGCGCCTGGGCAGGGGGCGCGGAAGGCTACACCTTC,CASAWAGGAEGYTF
TRBV2,TRBJ1-1,-,TRBD1,TGTGCCAGCAGCCCTCCCTCGGGACAGATCGCTCTTGAAGCTTTCTTT,CASSPPSGQIALEAFF
TRBV2,TRBJ1-6,-,-,TGTGCCAGCAGTGAGGACAGTATGCGAGGCTATAATTCACCCCTCCACTTT,CASSEDSMRGYNSPLHF
TRBV7-9,TRBJ1-1,-,TRBD1,TGTGCCAGCAGCTTAGAGACTAGAGGGGGCACTTTCTTT,CASSLETRGGTFF
TRBV4-1,TRBJ1-6,-,-,TGCGCCAGCAGCCAGGGCAGGGGCATGAGCTCCTATAATTCACCCCTCCACTTT,CASSQGRGMSSYNSPLHF
TRBV15,TRBJ1-3,-,TRBD1,TGTGCCACCAAGGAGGAGACAGGGCACCTCTCCTCTGGAAACACCATATATTTT,CATKEETGHLSSGNTIYF
TRBV24-1,TRBJ2-5,-,TRBD1,TGTGCCACCAGTGATGGACAGGGGGCGCGGGAGACCCAGTACTTC,CATSDGQGARETQYF
TRBV2,TRBJ2-2,once,TRBD2,TGTGCCAGCAGTGGACTAGCGGAAGACACCGGGGAGCTGTTTTTT,CASSGLAEDTGELFF
TRBV10-3,TRBJ1-3,-,TRBD1,TGTGCCATCAGGGACAGGGAGGGGAACTCTGGAAACACCATATATTTT,CAIRDREGNSGNTIYF
TRBV18,TRBJ1-1,once,-,TGTGCCAGCTCACCACCGGTTAGCACTGAAGCTTTCTTT,CASSPPVSTEAFF
TRBV4-2,TRBJ1-1,-,TRBD1,TGTGCCAGCAGCCAAGTTCTTCCAGGGGGCACTGAAGCTTTCTTT,CASSQVLPGGTEAFF
TRBV19,TRBJ1-3,-,-,TGTGCCAGTAATAGAGGAAACACCATATATTTT,CASNRGNTIYF
TRBV7-9,TRBJ1-2,-,TRBD1,TGTGCCAGCAGCTTAGGGAGTAGGACAGGGGACAACTATGGCTACACCTTC,CASSLGSRTGDNYGYTF
TRBV7-8,TRBJ2-3,-,-,TGTGCCAGCAGCTTAGACTCCGATACGCAGTATTTT,CASSLDSDTQYF
TRBV19,TRBJ1-3,-,-,TGTGCCGCGACTACTGCTATCTCTGGAAACACCATATATTTT,CAATTAISGNTIYF
TRBV9,TRBJ1-1,-,TRBD1,TGTGCCAGCAGCGTAGGTCCGGAGGGGGCGCGGAGTGAAGCTTTCTTT,CASSVGPEGARSEAFF
TRBV7-6,TRBJ1-1,-,-,TGTGCCAGCAGTTCCCAAGAGGACACTGAAGCTTTCTTT,CASSSQEDTEAFF
TRBV6-5,TRBJ1-2,-,TRBD1,TGTGCCAGCAGTTATGCCCTGGGGGACAGCTATGGCTACACCTTC,CASSYALGDSYGYTF
TRBV3-1/TRBV3-2,TRBJ1-2,-,-,TGTGCCAGCAGGAACAGGGAGGGCTACACCTTC,CASRNREGYTF
TRBV19,TRBJ1-1,-,-,TGTGCCAGTACCCCTCTACAGGGAGTGAACACTGAAGCTTTCTTT,CASTPLQGVNTEAFF
TRBV5-1,TRBJ2-3,-,TRBD1,TGCGCCAGCAGCTTGGCCACAGGGGTGGAAGGCACAGATACGCAGTATTTT,CASSLATGVEGTDTQYF
TRBV4-3,TRBJ1-1,-,-,TGCGCCAGCAGCCAAAACGGTCGGAACACTGAAGCTTTCTTT,CASSQNGRNTEAFF
TRBV2,TRBJ2-7,-,TRBD1,TGTGCCAGCAGTGCTCCCCGGTCCGAGAACAGGGGACCCTCCTACGAGCAGTACTTC,CASSAPRSENRGPSYEQYF
TRBV6-5,TRBJ2-3,-,TRBD2,TGTGCCAGCAGTCGCACTAGCGGGTCCTTCGATACGCAGTATTTT,CASSRTSGSFDTQYF
TRBV7-2,TRBJ1-3,-,-,TGTGCCAGCAGCTTAGGGCCTAGGACTACTTATGGAAACACCATATATTTT,CASSLGPRTTYGNTIYF
TRBV5-1,TRBJ2-3,-,-,TGCGCCAGCAGCTTGTTGGGCGGGACCCTACCCATGACGCAGTATTTT,CASSLLGGTLPMTQYF
TRBV27,TRBJ1-4,once,TRBD1,TGTGCCAGCAGCCAACTCGGGACAGGAGGTGAAAAACTGTTTTTT,CASSQLGTGGEKLFF
TRBV7-3,TRBJ2-5,-,TRBD1,TGTGCCAGCAGCTTAAACCCGGGACAGCAAGAGACCCAGTACTTC,CASSLNPGQQETQYF
TRBV5-6,TRBJ2-1,-,-,TGTGCCAGCAGCTTGAGGGTAGGGCAGGGTGATCGGAATGAGCAGTTCTTC,CASSLRVGQGDRNEQFF
TRBV5-1,TRBJ2-7,-,TRBD1,TGCGCCAGCAGCTTGGGGACAGGAGGAAGTAGCGAGCAGTACTTC,CASSLGTGGSSEQYF
TRBV5-1,TRBJ2-5,-,TRBD1,TGCGCCAGCAGACCGGACAGGGGCCGAGAGACCCAGTACTTC,CASRPDRGRETQYF
TRBV24-1,TRBJ2-2,-,-,TGTGCCACCTCCCCGGCGGCCAACACCGGGGAGCTGTTTTTT,CATSPAANTGELFF
TRBV19,TRBJ2-7,-,TRBD1,TGTGCCAGTAGTCTAGGGACAGCCAGGGGTGCCTACGAGCAGTACTTC,CASSLGTARGAYEQYF